The T cell receptor beta chain under discussion was sequenced for a study of siplizumab effects on memory and regulatory T cells. Sequenced by immunoSEQ multiplex PCR; TCRdb stores in-frame clones only, minus some. The sample shows 85,000 to 95,000 clones, around 94% of them seen only once. Findings of the study overall: An assignable phenotype, naive or memory, was missing from roughly 76-95% of proliferating CD4+ or CD8+ clones. Poor capture below about 10^-5 frequency left most alloreactive clones unmapped to unstimulated subsets.

As regards this clone: Antigen unknown.

CDR3 length equals 13 residues. V gave up 3 bases and J gave up 3 bases, with 9 bases separating them. From germline, CDR1 is LNHDA and CDR2 SQIVND (reference sequence). The chain carries TRBV19 and TRBJ2-7; tentatively, D is TRBD1 (5 bases). The TCR was taken from a human donor in good health. Sample: non-Treg CD4+ T cells sorted from blood. CDR3 nucleotides: TGTGCCAGTAGTATGGCTCAGGGCTACGAGCAGTACTTC. This translates into CASSMAQGYEQYF.